One and the same sample provided the 16 T cell receptor beta chains below, sequenced in a study of shared clonotypes between healthy human individuals. Only in-frame clones appear in the TCRdb table, and some are missing; sequencing was by immunoSEQ multiplex PCR. The repertoire holds about 1.1 million clones, with 75% to 85% as singletons. The sequenced sample consisted of memory CD4+ T cells from PBMCs. Stated subset: CD45RA-negative fraction. Receptors originate from a man younger than 35 in good health. Some clones in this sample may be carry-over from other donors' samples.

This rearrangement joins TRBV7-8 to TRBJ2-2, with D perhaps matching TRBD2 (5 bases). The germline V and J ends were trimmed by 8 bases and 7 bases, with 5 bases remaining between them. CDR1 is SGHVS and CDR2 is FQNEAQ in the germline V gene. This CDR3 contains 10 residues. The CDR3 loop is CASGLGELFF. The CDR3, as DNA: TGTGCCAGCGGACTCGGGGAGCTGTTTTTT.

This clone has just a few counts. The chain carries TRBV6-1 and TRBJ2-3, with D possibly TRBD2 on 5 matching bases. Between the trimmed V and J ends, which lost 7 bases and 2 bases, there was a span of 13 bases. Germline V gene sequence: CDR1 MNHNS, CDR2 SASEGT. This CDR3 is 14 amino acids long. CDR3 region: CASTRARDTDTQYF. DNA of the CDR3: TGTGCCAGCACGCGGGCCCGGGACACAGATACGCAGTATTTT.

The chain employs TRBV6-1 and TRBJ1-6, with D possibly matching TRBD1 (6 bases). Trimming shortened V by 7 bases and J by 10 bases, and 14 bases separated the two germline ends. This CDR3 is 13 amino acids long. Germline-derived CDR1 and CDR2 are MNHNS and SASEGT. The CDR3: CASMQDSLSPLHF. The CDR3 DNA sequence: TGTGCCAGCATGCAGGACAGCCTATCACCCCTCCACTTT.

This clone occurred once. The chain recombines TRBV29-1 with TRBJ2-1, with 8 positions matching TRBD1. The CDR3 runs 11 residues. The J segment lost 12 bases and the V segment lost 5 bases, leaving 6 bases of the junction unmatched. Germline-derived CDR1 and CDR2 are SQVTM and ANQGSEA. CDR3 sequence reads: CSVLGQGRQFF. The DNA for the CDR3 is TGCAGCGTTCTAGGACAGGGTAGGCAGTTCTTC.

In DNA form, the CDR3 reads TGTGCCAGCAGAGGACAGGGGGCGACTGAGCCCCAGCATTTT. Translation: CASRGQGATEPQHF. V and J are TRBV6-6 and TRBJ1-5; 11 nucleotides agree with TRBD1. Germline-derived CDR1 and CDR2 are MNHNY and SVGAGI (reference sequence). CDR3 length equals 14 residues. V was pared by 6 bases and J by 8 bases, with 6 bases of the junction left unmatched.

DNA for the CDR3: TGTGCCAGCGGGGACAGGAGCCTCTCTGGAAACACCATATATTTT. It yields the protein CASGDRSLSGNTIYF. V usage is TRBV7-2 and J usage is TRBJ1-3, with 8 bases fitting TRBD1. Germline assignment: CDR1 SGHTA and CDR2 FQGNSA. The CDR3 is 15 residues long. The ends lost 8 bases at V and 0 bases at J; junction bases unmatched: 6.

The rearrangement uses TRBV5-1 and TRBJ2-1, with 13 bases aligning to TRBD2. This CDR3 contains 16 residues. V gave up 0 bases and J gave up 5 bases; unmatched junction bases: 2. The germline gives CDR1 SGHRS, CDR2 YFSETQ. CDR3 amino acids: CASSLGTSGRNNEQFF. The CDR3 DNA sequence: TGCGCCAGCAGCTTGGGGACTAGCGGGAGAAACAATGAGCAGTTCTTC.

This rearrangement joins TRBV2 to TRBJ1-2, with 7 positions matching TRBD1. The CDR3 is 14 amino acids. The trim removed 3 bases at V and 1 base at J, leaving 2 bases unmatched. Looked up from germline, CDR1 is SNHLY and CDR2 is FYNNEI. The CDR3 DNA reads as TGTGCCAGCAGTGAGCAGGGGGATAACTATGGCTACACCTTC. Encoded protein: CASSEQGDNYGYTF.

There are a few counts of this clone. V and J are TRBV5-4 and TRBJ1-4, with TRBD1 identical over 10 bases. Germline V gene sequence: CDR1 SGHNT, CDR2 YYREEE (reference sequence). With 4 bases clipped from V and 5 bases from J, the junction kept 8 bases outside the gene matches. The CDR3 has 16 amino acids. This CDR3 is CASSPALDRGNEKLFF. The DNA of the CDR3 is TGTGCCAGCAGCCCCGCCCTGGACAGGGGGAATGAAAAACTGTTTTTT.

V is TRBV5-1 and J is TRBJ2-3; D might be TRBD2 (6 bases). The CDR3 sequence is 14 residues long. The V gene lost 4 bases and the J gene lost 6 bases, with 15 bases spanning the gap. In germline, CDR1 is SGHRS, CDR2 YFSETQ. CDR3 bases: TGCGCCAGCAGCCCCGACCCTGCGGGGGATACGCAGTATTTT. Its translation: CASSPDPAGDTQYF. Looking up the rest from reference TRBV5-1 and TRBJ2-3 gives the full variable domain: KAGVTQTPRYLIKTRGQQVTLSCSPISGHRSVSWYQQTPGQGLQFLFEYFSETQRNKGNFPGRFSGRQFSNSRSEMNVSTLELGDSALYLCASSPDPAGDTQYFGPGTRLTVL.

The genes are TRBV27 and TRBJ2-1; possible D gene TRBD2, 6 bases. The CDR3 has 16 residues. V lost 7 bases to trimming and J lost 0 bases, with 16 bases between them. CDR1 is MNHEY, CDR2 SMNVEV, per germline (reference sequence). As DNA, the CDR3 is TGTGCCAGCAACATGGACTCGACTAGCTCCTACAATGAGCAGTTCTTC. It codes for CASNMDSTSSYNEQFF.

This chain joins TRBV19 and TRBJ1-2; D remains unclear. V was clipped by 9 bases and J by 8 bases, with 22 bases between them. The CDR3 sequence is 14 residues long. Per germline, CDR1 LNHDA and CDR2 SQIVND (reference sequence). The CDR3 loop reads CASTFSPELRGYTF. CDR3 in DNA: TGTGCCAGCACCTTCAGCCCGGAGCTACGGGGCTACACCTTC.

The chain joins TRBV6-1 to TRBJ1-2; 9 bases are a match to TRBD1. Germline loops: CDR1 MNHNS, CDR2 SASEGT. The ends lost 3 bases at V and 4 bases at J; junction bases unmatched: 6. CDR3 size: 15 residues. The CDR3 protein is CASSDAGTGTYGYTF. CDR3 DNA: TGTGCCAGCAGTGACGCCGGGACAGGGACCTATGGCTACACCTTC.

In this sample, this clone turned up a few times. The chain employs TRBV29-1 and TRBJ2-7; maybe TRBD1 (5 bases). This CDR3 is 14 amino acids long. Germline CDR1 reads SQVTM; CDR2 reads ANQGSEA. Deletions cut 8 bases from V and 1 base from J, with 18 bases between. CDR3 region: CSTWDGAESYEQYF. The CDR3 DNA reads TGCAGCACCTGGGATGGGGCGGAATCCTACGAGCAGTACTTC.

The genes are TRBV6-5 and TRBJ1-1; D is ambiguous. V was trimmed by 6 bases and J by 2 bases, leaving 10 bases between them. This CDR3 region has 13 residues. Germline V gives CDR1 MNHEY, CDR2 SVGAGI. As DNA, the CDR3 is TGTGCCAGCAGGCAGCGTCCTAACACTGAAGCTTTCTTT. It specifies CASRQRPNTEAFF.

The genes are TRBV5-1 and TRBJ1-3, with TRBD1 matching 9 bases. The germline V gene has CDR1 SGHRS and CDR2 YFSETQ. With V trimmed by 3 bases and J by 2 bases, 6 bases remained unmatched. This CDR3 has 16 amino acids. The CDR3 nucleotides are TGCGCCAGCAGCTACACCGGGACAGGGCCTGGAAACACCATATATTTT. Translation gives CASSYTGTGPGNTIYF.